These T cell receptor beta chains were read from a single sample in a study of blood T cell repertoires in COVID-19. Generated by immunoSEQ multiplex PCR, the TCRdb table keeps only in-frame clones and is missing some. The sample lists under 250,000 clones, around four fifths occurring once. The sequenced material came from peripheral blood. These receptor sequences come from a woman in her 70s with COVID-19, enrolled during active disease. CDR3s leave out the opening cysteine and the closing phenylalanine or tryptophan.

cdr3_length j_call v_call cdr3_aa
11 TRBJ2-7 TRBV18 ASSSDSSYEQY
14 TRBJ2-1 TRBV18 ASSPPRVTSGNEQF
12 TRBJ1-6 TRBV5-1 ASSSSDRGSPLH
11 TRBJ2-3 TRBV19 ASKTSGTDTQY
14 TRBJ2-3 TRBV15 ATSRDGGRAGDTQY
17 TRBJ1-6 TRBV14 ASSPRQGTWSSYNSPLH
15 TRBJ2-3 TRBV7-2 ASSLIETSGNRGTQY
12 TRBJ1-5 TRBV19 ASSIWPGIQPQH
14 TRBJ2-1 TRBV24-1 ATSRTSGSLYNEQF
13 TRBJ1-5 TRBV5-5 ASTLEGGRNQPQH
12 TRBJ1-2 TRBV6-5 ASSPWGGADGYT
13 TRBJ2-7 TRBV7-9 ASSLGHGSVDEQY
15 TRBJ2-1 TRBV5-8 ASSSEGSLSSYNEQF
13 TRBJ2-7 TRBV4-3 ASSQTGTGTYEQY
13 TRBJ2-3 TRBV11-1 ASSLIAGVADTQY
12 TRBJ2-4 TRBV6-5 ASSPAGQRLIQY
12 TRBJ2-2 TRBV11-2 ASRMDTNTGELF
13 TRBJ2-3 TRBV21-1 ASSMGGGSTDTQY
13 TRBJ1-5 TRBV2 ASTKTGDSNQPQH
14 TRBJ2-6 TRBV27 ASSTFGASGANVLT
12 TRBJ2-1 TRBV10-3 AISEGGTYNEQF
10 TRBJ2-3 TRBV7-9 ASRDQADTQY
14 TRBJ2-1 TRBV5-4 ASSSVTSGLYNEQF
12 TRBJ2-3 TRBV5-1 ASGVSSRADTQY
15 TRBJ1-2 TRBV14 ASSQRQGFPLNYGYT
13 TRBJ2-7 TRBV11-2 ASSLDRDRSYEQY
11 TRBJ1-5 TRBV7-2 ASSTDRGQPQH
13 TRBJ1-4 TRBV29-1 SALSGMRFNEKLF
16 TRBJ2-3 TRBV7-6 ASSLGTSGRTNTDTQY
14 TRBJ1-1 TRBV28 ASSLGGGLGNTEAF
10 TRBJ2-1 TRBV6-5 AASGNYNEQF
13 TRBJ2-2 TRBV18 ASAQRVLISGELF
12 TRBJ1-4 TRBV9 ASSAEEGDEKLF
9 TRBJ2-7 TRBV20-1 SALRVGEQY
13 TRBJ2-1 TRBV5-1 ASSTTIGPYNEQF
10 TRBJ2-3 TRBV6-6 ASSSGPDTQY
12 TRBJ1-3 TRBV5-1 ASSLGQIGNTIY
13 TRBJ1-1 TRBV27 ASSLWAQPNTEAF
15 TRBJ1-1 TRBV18 ASSPRMDRNMNTEAF
15 TRBJ1-5 TRBV6-2/TRBV6-3 ASSPRVGTGVNQPQH
14 TRBJ2-2 TRBV6-5 ASSYGGNRATGELF
13 TRBJ2-1 TRBV6-5 ASSVDRASFYEQF
12 TRBJ1-6 TRBV19 ASSKRQGGSPLH
13 TRBJ2-1 TRBV7-2 ASSSGTSGRREQF
13 TRBJ2-3 TRBV7-8 ASSLSGRYADTQY
13 TRBJ2-7 TRBV7-2 ASSFSGQSSYEQY
11 TRBJ2-7 TRBV6-5 ASSYSPTYEQY
15 TRBJ2-5 TRBV5-1 ASSLGGASGIQETQY
13 TRBJ1-2 TRBV4-2 ASSQGGTGAYGYT
11 TRBJ1-2 TRBV5-1 ASSFWDSYGYT
13 TRBJ1-1 TRBV4-3 ASSQLDRANTEAF
11 TRBJ1-1 TRBV12-3/TRBV12-4 ASSLRQGTEAF
13 TRBJ2-1 TRBV9 ASSPGTSGRGEQF
12 TRBJ1-5 TRBV2 ASSEAGGRQPQH
12 TRBJ1-1 TRBV6-2/TRBV6-3 ASSYGGVMSEAF
12 TRBJ1-1 TRBV11-2 ASSRYRGGTEAF
11 TRBJ1-2 TRBV15 ATSRGQDDGYT
12 TRBJ1-3 TRBV7-9 ASSQTVTGNTIY
12 TRBJ2-5 TRBV24-1 ATSDRTGGETQY
13 TRBJ1-2 TRBV28 AQRLTGGGHYGYT